This T cell receptor (beta chain) emerged from a study of blood T cell repertoires in COVID-19. Study-level background: Donors in the United States, Italy and Spain gave samples during acute or convalescent COVID-19. PBMCs, B-cell-depleted T cells, or T cells were the source of the cDNA or gDNA that made up the material.

Germline lookup yields CDR1 MNHEY and CDR2 SMNVEV (reference sequence). Trimming took 6 bases from V and 4 from J; bases not matched to a gene: 7. This CDR3 has 14 residues. As handled by the study authors: Nucleated cell number was recorded as an estimate derived from reference gene primer amplification. Assay: immunoSEQ multiplex PCR; the TCRdb copy retains only in-frame clones and omits some. D and trimming were read from the DNA, whereas the V and J calls and clone size are those reported in that table. The sample carries fewer than 250,000 clones, around 90% recorded once. This chain connects TRBV27 to TRBJ2-3; 7 bases match TRBD1. This TCR was sampled from a man between 65 and 79 years old with acute or convalescent COVID-19. Input material: peripheral blood. This chain's CDR3 is CASSSTGSADTQYF. For the CDR3, the DNA is TGTGCCAGCAGCTCGACAGGGTCCGCAGATACGCAGTATTTT.